A selection of T cell receptor beta chains follows, all from one sample in a study of blood T cell repertoires in COVID-19. Sequencing used immunoSEQ multiplex PCR; TCRdb keeps in-frame clones, though not all of them. The sample holds around 170,000 clones, around 84% seen once. The sequencing input was PBMCs or T cells enriched from blood (not recorded which). The source is a woman aged 45-65 years who had recovered from COVID-19. Each CDR3 is given with its conserved first and last residue. A D gene is named only where the DNA matches it firmly. Clone size is given for some rows only: seen once, a few or many times, or a class if the clone is expanded.

v_call,d_call,clone_size,j_call,cdr3_nt,cdr3_aa
TRBV19,TRBD1,NA,TRBJ2-2,TGTGCCAGTATTGACAGGGGGTGGACCGGGGAGCTGTTTTTT,CASIDRGWTGELFF
TRBV6-5,NA,NA,TRBJ2-3,TGTGCCAGCAGTCCCATACAGGGTAGCACAGATACGCAGTATTTT,CASSPIQGSTDTQYF
TRBV5-1,NA,once,TRBJ2-3,TGCGCCAGCAGCCGAAGTAGGCAGGGGGGAACAGATACGCAGTATTTT,CASSRSRQGGTDTQYF
TRBV7-8,NA,once,TRBJ1-3,TGTGCCAGCAGCTGGCGGACAGCTGGAAACACCATATATTTT,CASSWRTAGNTIYF
TRBV5-1,NA,NA,TRBJ2-7,TGCGCCAGCAGCTTGGGGGAGTACGAGCAGTACTTC,CASSLGEYEQYF
TRBV28,NA,NA,TRBJ1-6,TGTGCCAGCATCGCCCAAGGGGCCTCACCCCTCCACTTT,CASIAQGASPLHF
TRBV2,TRBD1,NA,TRBJ2-7,TGTGCCAGCAGAAACCGGGACAGTTCCTACGAGCAGTACTTC,CASRNRDSSYEQYF
TRBV7-9,NA,NA,TRBJ2-2,TGTGCCAGCAGCCGGTCCACCGGGGAGCTGTTTTTT,CASSRSTGELFF
TRBV7-7,NA,NA,TRBJ1-6,TGTGCTAGCAGCTCCGACCCCGGGTCACCCCTCCACTTT,CASSSDPGSPLHF
TRBV14,NA,once,TRBJ1-4,TGTGCCATCTCCCCCGAACCACAAGCAACTAATGAAAAACTGTTTTTT,CAISPEPQATNEKLFF
TRBV6-4,NA,NA,TRBJ1-2,TGTGCCAGCAGTTCTGGGGATACCGGGAGTCCCTATGGCTACACCTTC,CASSSGDTGSPYGYTF
TRBV4-1,NA,few,TRBJ2-7,TGCGCCAGCAGCACAACAGGAGCCGGCTACGAGCAGTACTTC,CASSTTGAGYEQYF
TRBV7-9,NA,NA,TRBJ2-7,TGTGCCAGCAGCTTATTGGGGGCCAACTACGAGCAGTACTTC,CASSLLGANYEQYF
TRBV29-1,TRBD1,NA,TRBJ1-1,TGCAGCGCCGAGGGGGACAGGGGCACTGAAGCTTTCTTT,CSAEGDRGTEAFF
TRBV6-5,NA,NA,TRBJ2-7,TGTGCCAGCAGTTATGGGGGCGGCCCCTACGAGCAGTACTTC,CASSYGGGPYEQYF
TRBV2,NA,few,TRBJ1-5,TGTGCCAGCAGTGTTCTCGGGAGGGCAGTCCAGCCCCAGCATTTT,CASSVLGRAVQPQHF
TRBV2,NA,few,TRBJ1-1,TGTGCCGTCAGGGCAGGGACTACTGAAGCTTTCTTT,CAVRAGTTEAFF
TRBV11-2,NA,NA,TRBJ1-3,TGTGCCAGCAGCCCCAACTCTGGAAACACCATATATTTT,CASSPNSGNTIYF
TRBV28,NA,NA,TRBJ2-4,TGTGCCAGCAGTTCGGGATCAGCCAAAAACATTCAGTACTTC,CASSSGSAKNIQYF
TRBV3-1/TRBV3-2,TRBD2,NA,TRBJ2-1,TGTGCCAGCAGCCAAGATGGATCAGCGGGACTCACCTCCTACAATGAGCAGTTCTTC,CASSQDGSAGLTSYNEQFF
TRBV7-2,NA,NA,TRBJ2-5,TGTGCCAGCAGCTTAGGGCTCACCCCAGGGAAGGAGACCCAGTACTTC,CASSLGLTPGKETQYF
TRBV7-9,NA,NA,TRBJ1-2,TGTGCCAGCAGCTTATGGGAGTCCGGTGGCTACACCTTC,CASSLWESGGYTF
TRBV5-1,NA,NA,TRBJ1-6,TGCGCCAGCAGCTTAACCCGCGAATCACCCCTCCACTTT,CASSLTRESPLHF
TRBV12-5,NA,NA,TRBJ1-2,TGTGCTAGTGGTTTTTCAGGGGCACATGGCTACACCTTC,CASGFSGAHGYTF
TRBV9,NA,few,TRBJ2-1,TGTGCCAGCAGCGTCAGCAATGAGCAGTTCTTC,CASSVSNEQFF
TRBV3-1/TRBV3-2,TRBD1,NA,TRBJ1-5,TGTGCCAGCAGCTCCGGGACAGGGGTTCAGCCCCAGCATTTT,CASSSGTGVQPQHF
TRBV9,NA,NA,TRBJ2-7,TGTGCCAGCAGCCCTTACAGGGAGATCCCGAACGAGCAGTACTTC,CASSPYREIPNEQYF
TRBV7-9,TRBD1,NA,TRBJ2-2,TGTGCCAGCAGCTTGGGACAGCAAAACACCGGGGAGCTGTTTTTT,CASSLGQQNTGELFF
TRBV7-2,NA,NA,TRBJ1-1,TGTGCCAGCAGTTACGGGAGGAACACTGAAGCTTTCTTT,CASSYGRNTEAFF
TRBV4-1,TRBD1,NA,TRBJ1-3,TGCGCCAGCAGCCTATTTGGGACAGCTGGAAACACCATATATTTT,CASSLFGTAGNTIYF
TRBV7-2,NA,NA,TRBJ1-5,TGTGCCAGCAGCTTAGGTCAGGGGAATGGGCCCCAGCATTTT,CASSLGQGNGPQHF
TRBV12-3/TRBV12-4,TRBD2,NA,TRBJ2-7,TGTGCCACCAGCAGAGCGGGAGCCTCCGAGCAGTACTTC,CATSRAGASEQYF
TRBV7-2,NA,NA,TRBJ2-5,TGTGCCAGCAGACCGGACTCACGGGAAGAGACCCAGTACTTC,CASRPDSREETQYF
TRBV11-2,NA,NA,TRBJ2-3,TGTGCCAGCAGCGGTGGCGGCTCCACAGATACGCAGTATTTT,CASSGGGSTDTQYF
TRBV7-9,TRBD1,NA,TRBJ1-3,TGTGCCAGCAATTACGACAGGGACAGAAACACCATATATTTT,CASNYDRDRNTIYF
TRBV7-2,NA,NA,TRBJ1-1,TGTGCCAGCAGCCAGAAGCCGGGGGAAGCTTTCTTT,CASSQKPGEAFF
TRBV9,TRBD2,NA,TRBJ2-3,TGTGCCAGCAGCGTAGTCGGGGGGGGAACAGATACGCAGTATTTT,CASSVVGGGTDTQYF
TRBV5-4,TRBD1,NA,TRBJ1-2,TGTGCCAGCAGCGAGGGACAGGGGGGAGCTAACTATGGCTACACCTTC,CASSEGQGGANYGYTF
TRBV2,TRBD2,once,TRBJ2-1,TGTGCCACCAAGCGGGAGCCCTCCTACAATGAGCAGTTCTTC,CATKREPSYNEQFF
TRBV5-5,TRBD1,NA,TRBJ1-2,TGTGCCAGCAGTCATCGCCGGGACAGCGGAAGCTACACCTTC,CASSHRRDSGSYTF
TRBV10-3,TRBD1,NA,TRBJ1-1,TGTGCCATCAGTGAGTCGGACAGGGCAGACACTGAAGCTTTCTTT,CAISESDRADTEAFF